Below are 21 T cell receptor beta chains sequenced from a single sample in a study of PD-1 blockade in classical Hodgkin lymphoma. Every patient relapsed after autologous stem cell transplantation, and brentuximab vedotin exposure varied. Libraries were prepared by immunoSEQ multiplex PCR; TCRdb keeps only in-frame clonotypes and omits some of them. The table includes tens of thousands of clones, about 84% detected once. This specimen was peripheral blood mononuclear cells (PBMCs), taken at baseline. The receptor source for this set is a human donor with classical Hodgkin lymphoma.

This chain links TRBV14 with TRBJ1-2; D not certain. V lost 1 base and J lost 4, with 10 bases in between. Germline-derived CDR1 and CDR2 are SGHDN and FVKESK. CDR3 length: 14 residues. DNA for the CDR3: TGTGCCAGCAGCCAAGTCTCCAACTTCTATGGCTACACCTTC. It codes for CASSQVSNFYGYTF.

The chain carries TRBV6-1 and TRBJ1-3, with D perhaps TRBD1 (5 bases). Germline loops: CDR1 MNHNS, CDR2 SASEGT. The CDR3 is made up of 15 amino acids. Trimming removed 7 bases at V and 2 bases at J, with 15 bases between. The CDR3 bases are TGTGCCAGCACCCCTCCGCGGGGGGCTGGAAACACCATATATTTT. Translated: CASTPPRGAGNTIYF.

The rearrangement uses TRBV30 and TRBJ1-1; D is unclear. Trimming removed 1 base from V and 5 bases from J, with 11 bases in between. CDR1 is GTSNPN, CDR2 SVGIG, per germline (reference sequence). The CDR3 sequence is 13 residues long. In DNA form, the CDR3 reads TGTGCCTGGAGTGCATCCCTGGGGACTGAAGCTTTCTTT. Translated, it gives CAWSASLGTEAFF.

This clone has only one observation. The chain has TRBV7-2 and TRBJ2-7; no clear D. The CDR3 sequence is 15 residues long. Germline V CDR1 and CDR2: SGHTA, FQGNSA. The V end lost 6 bases, the J end lost 3 bases, and 18 bases lay between the germline ends. CDR3 DNA: TGTGCCAGCAGTCCGTCAGCTTTAGGTCTCTACGAGCAGTACTTC. This sequence encodes CASSPSALGLYEQYF.

The chain recombines TRBV19 with TRBJ1-1; 7 nucleotides align to TRBD1. The germline CDR1 and CDR2 sequences are LNHDA and SQIVND (reference sequence). V was clipped by 3 bases and J by 0 bases; unmatched bases: 1. The CDR3 is 14 residues long. The CDR3 DNA sequence: TGTGCCAGTAGTATTACAGGGGTGAACACTGAAGCTTTCTTT. It yields the protein CASSITGVNTEAFF.

This clone turned up a few times. V and J are TRBV4-2 and TRBJ2-2, with TRBD1 matching over 7 bases. The CDR3 runs 15 residues. The germline V gene encodes CDR1 LGHNA and CDR2 YNFKEQ. The V gene end was trimmed by 4 bases and the J gene end by 5 bases; junction bases not matched to a gene: 7. CDR3 coding DNA: TGTGCCAGCAGCCCCGAGGGACAGACTACCGGGGAGCTGTTTTTT. Translating gives CASSPEGQTTGELFF.

The chain combines TRBV7-2 with TRBJ2-3, with a tentative D call TRBD2 (5 bases). Germline V gene sequence: CDR1 SGHTA, CDR2 FQGNSA. The CDR3 has 15 amino acids. V was shortened by 2 bases and J by 5 bases, with 14 bases between the two germline ends. CDR3 sequence: CASSLRGREQDTQYF. In DNA form, the CDR3 reads TGTGCCAGCAGCTTACGGGGAAGGGAGCAAGATACGCAGTATTTT.

V is TRBV4-3 and J is TRBJ1-2; maybe TRBD1 (5 bases). The CDR3 runs 16 residues. Germline values: CDR1 LGHNA, CDR2 YSLEER. V gave up 0 bases and J gave up 4 bases, with 15 bases separating them. This CDR3 reads CASSQDPGQGSYGYTF. The DNA of the CDR3 is TGCGCCAGCAGCCAAGATCCCGGACAAGGTAGCTATGGCTACACCTTC.

The gene calls are TRBV18 and TRBJ2-7; no clear D. The CDR3 length is 16 residues. V lost 0 bases and J 0 bases, leaving 12 bases between the germline ends. Looked up from germline, CDR1 is KGHSH and CDR2 is LQKENI. CDR3 sequence reads: CASSPPLLTSSYEQYF. The CDR3 nucleotides read TGTGCCAGCTCACCACCGTTACTTACGAGCTCCTACGAGCAGTACTTC.

This clone was seen once. The J gene is TRBJ2-2, the V gene TRBV10-3; TRBD2 matches at 7 bases. Germline trimming cut 2 bases from V and 7 bases from J; bases unmatched to any gene: 16. This CDR3 contains 18 residues. Per the germline V gene, CDR1 is ENHRY and CDR2 is SYGVKD. The CDR3 loop is CAISELRTRAGGRGELFF. DNA of the CDR3: TGTGCCATCAGTGAGCTTCGGACTAGGGCTGGGGGTCGCGGGGAGCTGTTTTTT.

The chain employs TRBV27 and TRBJ1-5; D perhaps matches TRBD1 (6 bases). The CDR3 spans 14 residues. The germline gives CDR1 MNHEY, CDR2 SMNVEV (reference sequence). Trimming cost V 6 bases and J 5 bases, with 14 bases left between them. The CDR3 spells CASSPQGYYQPQHF. CDR3 DNA: TGTGCCAGCAGCCCACAGGGTTATTATCAGCCCCAGCATTTT.

The chain employs TRBV6-5 and TRBJ2-7; the match to TRBD1 covers 9 bases. Germline V gene sequence: CDR1 MNHEY, CDR2 SVGAGI. The CDR3 runs 15 residues. V shed 6 bases and J 4 bases; nucleotides not matched to a gene: 10. The CDR3 region is CASSLKDRGIYEQYF. CDR3 DNA: TGTGCCAGCAGCCTTAAGGACAGGGGTATATACGAGCAGTACTTC.

The chain links TRBV6-6 to TRBJ1-1; D unresolved. The CDR3 has 13 amino acids. In germline, CDR1 is MNHNY, CDR2 SVGAGI (reference sequence). Trimming shortened V by 2 bases and J by 1 base, and 5 bases separated the two germline ends. CDR3 residues: CASSYGQNTEAFF. The CDR3 DNA reads TGTGCCAGCAGTTACGGTCAGAACACTGAAGCTTTCTTT.

The chain combines TRBV18 with TRBJ2-3; no clear D gene. V lost 3 bases to trimming and J lost 0 bases, with 7 bases between them. CDR1 and CDR2 (germline): KGHSH, LQKENI. This CDR3 spans 14 amino acids. The CDR3 loop is CASSPLASTDTQYF. CDR3 DNA sequence: TGTGCCAGCTCACCCCTGGCGAGCACAGATACGCAGTATTTT.

J is TRBJ2-3 and V is TRBV4-1; D possibly corresponds to TRBD2 (5 bases). V lost 1 base and J 2 bases, leaving 19 bases between the germline ends. This CDR3 comprises 18 residues. Germline V gene sequence: CDR1 MGHRA, CDR2 YSYEKL. The CDR3 here is CASSQVRGRKNPTDTQYF. The CDR3 nucleotides read TGCGCCAGCAGCCAAGTAAGAGGGCGCAAGAATCCCACAGATACGCAGTATTTT.

This chain uses TRBV19 with TRBJ1-3; D is possibly TRBD1 (5 bases). The V end lost 3 bases, the J end lost 2 bases, and 11 bases lay between the germline ends. The germline CDR1 and CDR2 sequences are LNHDA and SQIVND (reference sequence). The CDR3 is 15 residues long. CDR3 loop: CASSMGGDPGNTIYF. The CDR3 DNA sequence: TGTGCCAGTAGTATGGGGGGAGATCCTGGAAACACCATATATTTT.

The chain couples TRBV7-2 to TRBJ2-7; 7 positions match TRBD1. Germline CDR1 and CDR2: SGHTA and FQGNSA. Trimming took 5 bases from V and 3 from J; bases not matched to a gene: 10. CDR3 length: 15 residues. CDR3 nucleotide sequence: TGTGCCAGCAGCCTGACAGGGATGGCACACTACGAGCAGTACGTC. Protein: CASSLTGMAHYEQYV.

The chain recombines TRBV4-3 with TRBJ1-1; the D is unclear. The ends were cut back, 0 bases at V and 4 bases at J, with 12 bases in the middle. CDR1 LGHNA and CDR2 YSLEER come from the germline V gene. This CDR3 spans 15 amino acids. The CDR3 region is CASSQDVRVGTEAFF. CDR3 sequence (DNA): TGCGCCAGCAGCCAAGACGTACGAGTGGGCACTGAAGCTTTCTTT.

The rearrangement links TRBV2 to TRBJ1-5; tentative D call: TRBD1 (5 bases). Trimming pared 3 bases from V and 4 bases from J, leaving 10 bases between. Germline-derived CDR1 and CDR2 are SNHLY and FYNNEI. This CDR3 region has 14 residues. The DNA of the CDR3 is TGTGCCAGCAGTGAGGCGACAGTGAATCAGCCCCAGCATTTT. Protein: CASSEATVNQPQHF.

This clone was picked up one time. This chain links TRBV30 with TRBJ2-7, with 9 bases lining up with TRBD1. CDR3 length equals 13 residues. CDR1 is GTSNPN, CDR2 SVGIG, per germline (reference sequence). The V and J ends lost 2 bases and 4 bases, in that order; junction bases with no gene match: 3. In DNA form, the CDR3 reads TGTGCCTGGAGTTTCGGGACAGGGTACGAGCAGTACGTC. It codes for CAWSFGTGYEQYV.

This chain links TRBV5-4 with TRBJ2-5, with 8 bases fitting TRBD2. The V and J ends lost 4 bases and 4 bases, in that order; junction bases with no gene match: 12. CDR3 length: 16 amino acids. Germline CDR1 SGHNT, CDR2 YYREEE (reference sequence). The CDR3 DNA sequence: TGTGCCAGCAGCCCCCGGGGCGGTCTAGCGGGAGAGACCCAGTACTTC. It codes for CASSPRGGLAGETQYF.